Listed here are 26 T cell receptor beta chains from one sample, sequenced in a study of monozygotic twins with inflammatory bowel disease. With the 5' RACE reads reprocessed, TCRdb shows one record per CDR3 protein and no DNA. This sample lists a few hundred thousand distinct CDR3 sequences; its ten largest clones have 5.6%. The sample taken for sequencing was blood. The receptors were sampled from a human donor with ulcerative colitis or Crohn's disease, or a healthy co-twin of an affected twin (not recorded which).

The V call is TRBV29-1, the J call TRBJ1-6; TCRdb's D call, TRBD1, is unchecked because there is no DNA. The CDR3 covers 17 residues. Germline CDR1 and CDR2: SQVTM and ANQGSEA. The CDR3 protein is CSVRENTGFGRNSPLHF.

This sequence joins TRBV5-1 and TRBJ2-3; TCRdb's D call, TRBD1, is unchecked because there is no DNA. Germline CDR1 reads SGHRS; CDR2 reads YFSETQ. The CDR3 covers 15 residues. The CDR3: CASSLGDRLTDTQYF.

V and J are TRBV30 and TRBJ2-6; TCRdb returns TRBD1, unconfirmable since there is no DNA. The CDR3 is made up of 15 amino acids. Looked up from germline, CDR1 is GTSNPN and CDR2 is SVGIG (reference sequence). The CDR3 reads CAWKAGGTGANVLTF.

The chain has TRBV7-2 and TRBJ2-1; there is no DNA to check the TCRdb D call of TRBD2. Germline V gene sequence: CDR1 SGHTA, CDR2 FQGNSA. The CDR3 length is 14 residues. CDR3 residues: CVSSLARLVVEQFF.

This chain joins TRBV7-3 and TRBJ2-1; there is no DNA to check the TCRdb D call of TRBD2. This CDR3 region has 18 residues. Germline CDR1 SGHTA, CDR2 FQGTGA. The CDR3 loop reads CASSPGTSRKSSYNEQFF. Full variable domain (remainder filled in from reference TRBV7-3 and TRBJ2-1): GAGVSQTPSNKVTEKGKYVELRCDPISGHTALYWYRQSLGQGPEFLIYFQGTGAADDSGLPNDRFFAVRPEGSVSTLKIQRTERGDSAVYLCASSPGTSRKSSYNEQFFGPGTRLTVL.

The chain is built from TRBV12-3 or TRBV12-4 and TRBJ2-7; TCRdb selects TRBD1, and the lack of DNA leaves this call unchecked. The length of the CDR3 is 15 residues. CDR3 protein: CASRRGGAYPYEQYF.

The chain combines TRBV15 with TRBJ2-7; TCRdb's assignment of TRBD1 cannot be checked, as there is no DNA. From germline, CDR1 is LNHNV and CDR2 YYDKDF (reference sequence). This CDR3 has 14 residues. This CDR3 reads CATSRGTGSYEQYF.

The V gene is TRBV5-4, the J gene TRBJ2-3. The V gene's germline CDR1 is SGHNT and CDR2 YYREEE (reference sequence). The CDR3 covers 14 residues. The CDR3 reads CASSLAQGADTQYF.

This rearrangement joins TRBV6-2 or TRBV6-3 to TRBJ1-6; TCRdb outputs TRBD1, but without DNA this stays unchecked. The CDR3 spans 18 residues. Per germline, CDR1 MNHEY and CDR2 SVGEGT. CDR3 residues: CASSYRGIDSSYNSPLHF.

The chain is built from TRBV5-1 and TRBJ2-3; the TRBD2 assignment by TCRdb is unverifiable without DNA. The CDR3 extends over 14 amino acids. From germline, CDR1 is SGHRS and CDR2 YFSETQ. CDR3 protein: CASSLVAAVNTQYF.

This chain joins TRBV6-5 and TRBJ2-7; TCRdb indicates TRBD1, and absent DNA this call remains unverified. Germline CDR1 MNHEY, CDR2 SVGAGI. This CDR3 is built from 15 residues. The CDR3 sequence: CASSSPGQGGYEQYF.

The chain is built from TRBV30 and TRBJ1-2; TCRdb indicates TRBD1, and absent DNA this call remains unverified. The CDR3 consists of 14 residues. CDR1 and CDR2 from the germline V gene are GTSNPN and SVGIG (reference sequence). The CDR3 here is CAWSNTGTVYGYTF.

The V and J genes are TRBV28 and TRBJ2-7; TCRdb designates TRBD1, a call that cannot be tested without DNA. Germline V gene data show CDR1 as MDHEN and CDR2 as SYDVKM. The CDR3 consists of 17 residues. CDR3 sequence reads: CASRPPDAGTSSYEQYF.

The chain's CDR3 is CSALGGATSYEQYF. The rearrangement uses TRBV29-1 and TRBJ2-7; TCRdb calls TRBD1, which cannot be checked without DNA. Per germline, CDR1 SQVTM and CDR2 ANQGSEA. CDR3 size: 14 residues.

The chain joins TRBV12-3 or TRBV12-4 to TRBJ1-1; TCRdb proposes TRBD1, but this gene call is untestable without DNA. The CDR3 spans 15 residues. The CDR3 here is CASQTRQGQSTEAFF.

The chain has TRBV7-3 and TRBJ2-7. Per germline, CDR1 SGHTA and CDR2 FQGTGA. This CDR3 contains 15 residues. CDR3 in amino acids: CASSFGRVKLYEQYF.

The V and J genes are TRBV4-1 and TRBJ2-2. Germline V gene lookup returns CDR1 MGHRA and CDR2 YSYEKL. The CDR3 consists of 15 residues. CDR3 sequence: CASSQFWPDTGELFF.

The chain joins TRBV12-3 or TRBV12-4 to TRBJ1-2. CDR3 length: 11 amino acids. CDR3 sequence: CASSLEHGYTF.

This chain connects TRBV7-2 to TRBJ2-7. The CDR3 length is 13 residues. Germline-derived CDR1 and CDR2 are SGHTA and FQGNSA. This CDR3 reads CASSLATTYEQYF.

V is TRBV29-1 and J is TRBJ2-1. The CDR3 spans 15 residues. Per the germline V gene, CDR1 is SQVTM and CDR2 is ANQGSEA. This CDR3 is CSVERPSERYNEQFF.

This chain links TRBV20-1 with TRBJ2-7; there is no DNA to check the TCRdb D call of TRBD2. Germline loops: CDR1 DFQATT, CDR2 SNEGSKA (reference sequence). CDR3 length: 14 residues. Here the CDR3 reads CSAARPRETREQYF.

The chain carries TRBV12-3 or TRBV12-4 and TRBJ2-7; TCRdb indicates TRBD2, and absent DNA this call remains unverified. This CDR3 contains 15 residues. The CDR3 loop is CASSPTLAGGVEQYF.

This chain's CDR3 is CSARGWGRTSYNEQFF. The J gene is TRBJ2-1, the V gene TRBV20-1. The germline CDR1 and CDR2 sequences are DFQATT and SNEGSKA (reference sequence). The CDR3 covers 16 residues.

V and J are TRBV5-1 and TRBJ1-2; the TCRdb call, TRBD1, lacks DNA for checking. Germline CDR1 reads SGHRS; CDR2 reads YFSETQ. This CDR3 has 14 residues. CDR3 region: CASSLVGGPRRYTF.

V gene TRBV10-2 combines with J gene TRBJ1-2. This CDR3 is 16 amino acids long. Germline V gene data show CDR1 as WSHSY and CDR2 as SAAADI. This chain's CDR3 is CASSESFGPSEDGYTF.

The chain has TRBV6-2 or TRBV6-3 and TRBJ1-1. Germline loops: CDR1 MNHEY, CDR2 SVGEGT. This CDR3 has 12 residues. This CDR3 reads CASSFGSYGAFF.